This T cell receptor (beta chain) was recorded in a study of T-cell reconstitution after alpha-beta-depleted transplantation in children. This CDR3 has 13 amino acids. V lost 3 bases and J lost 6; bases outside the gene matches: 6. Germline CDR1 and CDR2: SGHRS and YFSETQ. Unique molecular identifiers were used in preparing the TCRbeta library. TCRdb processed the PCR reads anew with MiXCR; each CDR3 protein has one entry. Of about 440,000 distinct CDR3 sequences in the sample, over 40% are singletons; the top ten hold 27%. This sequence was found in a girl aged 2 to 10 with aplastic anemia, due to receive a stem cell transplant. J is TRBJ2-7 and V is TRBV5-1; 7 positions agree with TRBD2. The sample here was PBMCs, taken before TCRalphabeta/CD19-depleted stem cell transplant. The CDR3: CASSSGLGSEQYF. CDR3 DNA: TGCGCCAGCAGCTCTGGACTAGGTAGCGAGCAGTACTTC.